The next 10 T cell receptor beta chains were all read from a single sample in a study of T cell repertoires in cytomegalovirus infection. Each CDR3 protein is one row after TCRdb ran MiXCR on the reads. The sample yields 500,000 to 600,000 distinct CDR3 sequences, about 15% seen once. Sequencing was carried out using CD8+ T cells from PBMCs. The source is a human donor in good health (CMV status not recorded). Some clones in this sample may be carry-over from other donors' samples.

This clonotype was detected a few times. The chain's CDR3 is CASSPGTLTDTQYF. CDR3 nucleotide sequence: TGTGCCAGCAGTCCCGGGACTCTCACAGATACGCAGTATTTT. The chain carries TRBV3-1 and TRBJ2-3; D might be TRBD2 (6 bases). The V end was cut by 6 bases, the J end by 2 bases, with 12 bases between. There are 14 residues in the CDR3. CDR1 is LGHDT and CDR2 is YNNKEL in the germline V gene (reference sequence).

There are many counts of this clonotype. V usage is TRBV5-1 and J usage is TRBJ2-5; D ambiguous. This CDR3 contains 11 residues. Per germline, CDR1 SGHRS and CDR2 YFSETQ. The V end was cut by 8 bases, the J end by 4 bases, with 9 bases between. Here the CDR3 DNA reads TGCGCCAGTAACGAAGGAGAGACCCAGTACTTC. It translates to CASNEGETQYF.

As concerns this clonotype: Relative to the germline gene, one junction end is altered; a read error may explain this. The V call is TRBV7-2, the J call TRBJ1-4, with TRBD1 as a possible D gene (5 bases). The CDR3 consists of 16 residues. Germline lookup yields CDR1 SGHTA and CDR2 FQGNSA. This CDR3 is CASSSVATANNEKLFF. In DNA form, the CDR3 reads TGTGCAAGCAGCTCCGTGGCGACAGCAAATAATGAAAAACTGTTTTTT.

This CDR3 reads CASSPDSRSGNTIYF. In nucleotides, the CDR3 is TGTGCCAGCTCCCCAGACAGTCGCTCTGGAAACACCATATATTTT. The chain recombines TRBV18 with TRBJ1-3, with D possibly being TRBD1 (5 bases). This CDR3 contains 15 residues. V lost 6 bases to trimming and J lost 0 bases, with 12 bases between them. The germline V gene has CDR1 KGHSH and CDR2 LQKENI. The full variable domain, rest sourced from reference TRBV18 and TRBJ1-3, is NAGVMQNPRHLVRRRGQEARLRCSPMKGHSHVYWYRQLPEEGLKFMVYLQKENIIDESGMPKERFSAEFPKEGPSILRIQQVVRGDSAAYFCASSPDSRSGNTIYFGEGSWLTVV.

V and J are TRBV28 and TRBJ2-7; 7 bases agree with TRBD2. The CDR3 contains 15 residues. Losses at the gene ends were 6 bases for V and 0 bases for J; bases not matched to a gene: 8. CDR1 and CDR2 (germline): MDHEN, SYDVKM. The CDR3: CASRLTSASSYEQYF. CDR3 DNA sequence: TGTGCCAGCAGACTCACTAGCGCGAGCTCCTACGAGCAGTACTTC.

This clonotype was counted only a few times. The chain is built from TRBV19 and TRBJ1-2, with no clear D. V was clipped by 1 base and J by 4 bases, with 10 bases between them. This CDR3 spans 14 amino acids. Per the germline V gene, CDR1 is LNHDA and CDR2 is SQIVND (reference sequence). The CDR3: CASSIVGRIYGYTF. In DNA, the CDR3 is TGTGCCAGTAGTATAGTTGGGAGAATCTATGGCTACACCTTC.

The V gene is TRBV27, the J gene TRBJ1-2; D is unresolved. Germline assignment: CDR1 MNHEY and CDR2 SMNVEV (reference sequence). V gave up 4 bases and J gave up 0 bases, with 24 bases separating them. This CDR3 region has 19 residues. CDR3 loop: CASSSLAVADMAPNYGYTF. In DNA, the CDR3 is TGTGCCAGCAGTTCCCTTGCCGTAGCAGACATGGCCCCTAACTATGGCTACACCTTC.

This clonotype was found a few times. V and J are TRBV15 and TRBJ2-7; TRBD2 matches 7 bases. Germline values: CDR1 LNHNV, CDR2 YYDKDF (reference sequence). V lost 1 base, J lost 2 bases, and 5 bases stayed unmatched. The CDR3 extends over 15 amino acids. The CDR3 is CATSRGLAAAYEQYF. The CDR3 DNA reads TGTGCCACCAGCAGAGGGCTAGCGGCAGCCTACGAGCAGTACTTC.

There are a few counts of this clonotype. The J gene is TRBJ2-5, the V gene TRBV7-9, with TRBD2 identical over 12 bases. This CDR3 comprises 16 residues. The germline gives CDR1 SEHNR, CDR2 FQNEAQ (reference sequence). Trimming cost V 6 bases and J 1 base; bases outside gene matches: 6. The CDR3 sequence is CASSPLAGGTQETQYF. DNA for the CDR3: TGTGCCAGCAGTCCACTAGCGGGGGGAACCCAAGAGACCCAGTACTTC.

A few counts support this clonotype. This chain links TRBV9 with TRBJ2-1; either TRBD1 or TRBD2 may supply D (5 bases each). CDR1 and CDR2 (germline): SGDLS, YYNGEE. Trimming removed 6 bases from V and 0 bases from J, with 19 bases in between. This CDR3 comprises 17 residues. The CDR3 is CASISLAKGSSYNEQFF. DNA for the CDR3: TGTGCCAGCATTAGCCTTGCCAAGGGGAGCTCCTACAATGAGCAGTTCTTC.